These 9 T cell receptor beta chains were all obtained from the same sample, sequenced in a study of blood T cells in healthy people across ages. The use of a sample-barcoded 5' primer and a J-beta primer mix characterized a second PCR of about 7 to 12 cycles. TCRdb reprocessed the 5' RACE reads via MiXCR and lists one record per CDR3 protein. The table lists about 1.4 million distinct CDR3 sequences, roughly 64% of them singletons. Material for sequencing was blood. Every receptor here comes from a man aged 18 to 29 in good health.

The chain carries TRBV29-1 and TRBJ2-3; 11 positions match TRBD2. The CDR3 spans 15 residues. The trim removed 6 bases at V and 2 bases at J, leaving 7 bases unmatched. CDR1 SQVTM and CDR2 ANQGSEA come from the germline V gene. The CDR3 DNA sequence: TGCAGCGTCCACTCGACTAGCGGGGCCACAGATACGCAGTATTTT. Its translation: CSVHSTSGATDTQYF.

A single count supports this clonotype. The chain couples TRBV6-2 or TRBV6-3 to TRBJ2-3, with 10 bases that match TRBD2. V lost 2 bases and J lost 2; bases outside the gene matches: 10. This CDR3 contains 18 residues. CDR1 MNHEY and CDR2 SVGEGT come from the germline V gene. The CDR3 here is CASSYVVAGGGYTDTQYF. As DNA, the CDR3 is TGTGCCAGCAGTTACGTGGTAGCGGGGGGCGGATACACAGATACGCAGTATTTT.

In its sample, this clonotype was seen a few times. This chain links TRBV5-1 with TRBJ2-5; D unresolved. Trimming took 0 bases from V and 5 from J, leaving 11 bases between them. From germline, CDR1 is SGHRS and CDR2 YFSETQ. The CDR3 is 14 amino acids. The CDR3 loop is CASSLGVPEETQYF. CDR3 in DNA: TGCGCCAGCAGCTTGGGGGTACCGGAGGAGACCCAGTACTTC.

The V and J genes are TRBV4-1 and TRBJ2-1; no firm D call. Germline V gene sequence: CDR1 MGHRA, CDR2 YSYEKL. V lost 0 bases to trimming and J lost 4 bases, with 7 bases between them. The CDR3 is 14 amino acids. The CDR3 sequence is CASSQEPHYNEQFF. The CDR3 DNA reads TGCGCCAGCAGCCAAGAACCGCATTACAATGAGCAGTTCTTC.

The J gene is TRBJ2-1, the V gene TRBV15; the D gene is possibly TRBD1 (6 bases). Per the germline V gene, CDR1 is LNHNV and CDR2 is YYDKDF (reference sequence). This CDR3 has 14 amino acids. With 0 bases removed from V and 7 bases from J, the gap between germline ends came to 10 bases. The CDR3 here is CATSRDYQGNEQFF. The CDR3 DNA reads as TGTGCCACCAGCAGAGATTATCAGGGGAATGAGCAGTTCTTC.

CDR3 bases: TGTGCCAGCAGCTTTGGACAGAGGCTGTACTTC. As protein: CASSFGQRLYF. This chain joins TRBV12-1 and TRBJ2-5; TRBD1 is taken as the D call from the table, unchecked against the DNA. TRBV12-1 is a pseudogene locus. This CDR3 comprises 11 residues.

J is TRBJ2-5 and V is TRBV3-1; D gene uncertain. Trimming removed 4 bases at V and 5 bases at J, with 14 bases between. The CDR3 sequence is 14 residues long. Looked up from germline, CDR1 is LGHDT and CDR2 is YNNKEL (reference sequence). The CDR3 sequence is CASSLNPGYETQYF. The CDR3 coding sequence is TGTGCCAGCAGCCTAAATCCGGGTTACGAGACCCAGTACTTC.

The CDR3 DNA reads TGTGCCAGCAGCCAAGGGGACAGGGGGATTACGCAGTATTTT. This encodes CASSQGDRGITQYF. The V and J genes are TRBV6-6 and TRBJ2-3; 11 bases fit TRBD1. CDR3 size: 14 residues. Germline loops: CDR1 MNHNY, CDR2 SVGAGI (reference sequence). Trimming cost V 6 bases and J 8 bases; bases outside gene matches: 7.

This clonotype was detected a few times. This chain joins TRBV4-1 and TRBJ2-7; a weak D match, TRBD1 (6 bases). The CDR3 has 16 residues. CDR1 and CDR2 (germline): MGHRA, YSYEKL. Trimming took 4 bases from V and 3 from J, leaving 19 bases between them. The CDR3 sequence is CASSPFAQGDGYEQYF. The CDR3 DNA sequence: TGCGCCAGCAGCCCTTTTGCACAGGGTGATGGCTACGAGCAGTACTTC.